This T cell receptor beta chain was recovered during a study of long-term antiretroviral therapy in people with HIV. Study-wide context: About a decade before 2015, the earliest samples were taken when ART was typically delayed.

Researchers report immunoSEQ v3.0 was run at survey level. What sequencing targeted per sample was about 35,000-55,000 T-cell genomes. Only in-frame clones appear in the TCRdb table, and some are missing; sequencing was by immunoSEQ multiplex PCR. The sample contains just under 30,000 clones, about 88% of which appear only once. The samples, holding about 0.85-10 million cryopreserved PBMC, were thawed before DNA extraction was carried out. The germline gives CDR1 MGHDK, CDR2 SYGVNS. V lost 5 bases and J lost 4, with 24 bases in between. The CDR3 loop spans 17 amino acids. The chain recombines TRBV25-1 with TRBJ2-7, with no clear D. The sequence was obtained from a man aged 45-65 years with HIV. The input for sequencing was unsorted PBMCs, taken about 5 years before starting antiretroviral therapy. The chain's CDR3 is CASSSPKPDIAGYEQYF. DNA for the CDR3: TGTGCCAGCAGTAGCCCGAAACCGGATATCGCTGGATACGAGCAGTACTTC.